This T cell receptor beta chain was recovered during a study of T cells in Graves' hyperthyroidism and ophthalmopathy (dated by TCRdb to about 2019). With regard to the full study: Peripheral blood samples were taken at the time of initial diagnosis, prior to any treatment. To identify TCR V-J signatures that set the groups apart, the researchers used a discovery cohort of 90 to 100 patients, made up of around 40 with Graves' ophthalmopathy and some 56 with stable Graves' hyperthyroidism. Prospective prediction of ophthalmopathy was tested in an independent validation cohort consisting of about 19 hyperthyroidism patients and some 16 patients who later progressed to ophthalmopathy. For training and testing, the approximately 92 patients in the discovery cohort were randomly divided in a 7:3 ratio. In addition, the study compared T-cell repertoires in thyroid tissue and in blood from about 6 Graves' hyperthyroidism patients. Following sampling, methimazole starting at 30 mg daily was given to hyperthyroidism patients, and high-dose intravenous methylprednisolone was given to ophthalmopathy patients. The paper reports TCR Vbeta CDR3 sequencing of 130 to 150 peripheral blood samples: 40 or so ophthalmopathy, over 70 hyperthyroidism and approximately 17 progressor patients.

TCR beta CDR3 regions were amplified from RNA transcripts. The first round of RT-PCR for the TCR CDR3 was performed with the HTBI primer set and the Qiagen OneStep RT-PCR kit. A second multiplex PCR round built the libraries, followed by size selection and purification. Sequencing of the libraries was done on an Illumina HiSeq2000 using paired-end 100 bp reads. In the original analysis: SOAPnuke was used to process the raw data, with reads discarded if the reads contained adapters or uncalled bases, had a mean Phred below 15, or lacked an exact constant-primer or identifier match. High-quality paired reads were merged with COPE v1.2.5, and unique nucleotide sequences were defined as clonotypes. MiTCR v1.1 was used to align the clonotypes against IMGT TRBV, TRBD and TRBJ reference segments. Only V-J combinations with frequency above 0.0001, covering 99% to 99.2% of repertoires, were analysed. A TCS score was defined as the ratio between F50 (clonal expansion) and ExV (chaos), using BLOSUM62-based TCRdist between CDR3 peptides within each V-J. Welch's t-statistics and random forest reduced fewer than 550 V-J features to some 14, which were used in a naive Bayes classifier (R e1071). Using fastp trimming at Q25 and MiXCR clonotype assembly, TCRdb reanalyzed the public sequencing data and kept in-frame beta chains. All rows with the same CDR3 protein become a single entry with the most common DNA and genes. For this entry, the V and J calls and clone size follow TCRdb and not the study's own pipeline. The sample profile shows under 350,000 distinct CDR3 sequences; roughly 23% of them were found once. Of the sample, over 40% falls within the top ten clones.

On the study overall, not on this receptor specifically: Sample size was not statistically predetermined, and investigators were not blinded to group allocation. Blood samples also contained most of the expanded thyroid clonotypes (frequency above 0.001), which suggests that blood repertoires may reflect thyroid immune responses. During validation, the model predicted progression to ophthalmopathy a median of about 6.3 months ahead of onset, with approximately 70% sensitivity and 72% to 80% specificity. A model built on a 13 V-J signature distinguished ophthalmopathy from stable hyperthyroidism, reaching about 88% sensitivity and around 81% specificity in cross-validation and 80%/75% in testing.

Graves' hyperthyroidism was defined as stable when no progression to ophthalmopathy occurred over 18 months of follow-up. Hyperthyroidism patients were newly diagnosed, had a disease duration of under 2 months, and were aged 18 to 65 years. Exclusion was applied to patients with uncontrolled infections, other autoimmune diseases, pregnancy or lactation. Diagnoses were established on the basis of clinical symptoms, serum thyroxine and TRAb, thyroid ultrasound, and orbital computed tomography. PBMCs were separated from over 9 ml of fresh peripheral blood using Ficoll-Paque density gradient centrifugation. Total RNA was extracted with Trizol reagent, and quality was checked on an Agilent 2100 Bioanalyzer. V was cut back by 5 bases and J by 1 base, leaving a gap of 5 bases between them. Taken from the germline V gene (reference sequence), the CDR1 and CDR2 loops are DFQATT and SNEGSKA. The CDR3 covers 11 residues, taking in both the cysteine and the phenylalanine. Here the CDR3 DNA is all that survives: 33 bases in frame from base 1.

Worth noting for this clonotype: It lacks a known antigen. The record has no base qualities; no much larger clone is one base away.

The specimen sequenced was blood. This sequence was found in a woman in her fifties or sixties with Graves' hyperthyroidism. This receptor chain uses TRBV20-1 and TRBJ1-1; the D gene identity is not certain. The CDR3 protein sequence reads: CSARPNTEAFF. The nucleotides read TGCAGTGCTCGACCGAACACTGAAGCTTTCTTT.